Below are 17 T cell receptor beta chains sequenced from a single sample in a study of blood T cell repertoires in COVID-19. Produced via immunoSEQ multiplex PCR; TCRdb's table is partial and in-frame only. The table has around 42,000 clones, approximately 85% seen once. The sample consisted of peripheral blood. The source of these receptors is a woman aged 70-85 years in a cohort sampled during active COVID-19.

This clone appeared once. CDR3 coding DNA: TGTGCCAGCAGCTTGGACAGGCCGATAATAGCCAAAAACATTCAGTACTTC. This translates into CASSLDRPIIAKNIQYF. V and J are TRBV5-6 and TRBJ2-4, with a possible D match to TRBD1 (5 bases). V lost 0 bases and J lost 0, with 13 bases in between. This CDR3 is 17 amino acids long. Germline V gene sequence: CDR1 SGHDT, CDR2 YYEEEE.

The gene calls are TRBV25-1 and TRBJ2-7; a weak D match, TRBD1 (5 bases). CDR1 and CDR2 (germline): MGHDK, SYGVNS. This CDR3 contains 13 residues. V lost 1 base and J 6 bases, leaving 10 bases between the germline ends. CDR3 amino acids: CASSEWSRVEQYF. The CDR3 DNA reads as TGTGCCAGCAGTGAATGGTCCAGGGTCGAGCAGTACTTC.

The chain has TRBV28 and TRBJ2-6; TRBD1 agrees at 8 bases. The CDR3 is 18 amino acids. V trimming: 2 bases; J trimming: 0 bases; junction bases outside the gene matches: 6. Germline CDR1 is MDHEN and CDR2 is SYDVKM. Written as DNA, the CDR3 is TGTGCCAGCAGTTTAGGCAGGGGGCTCAACTCTGGGGCCAACGTCCTGACTTTC. Protein product: CASSLGRGLNSGANVLTF.

The chain is built from TRBV29-1 and TRBJ2-3; D not certain. This CDR3 contains 17 residues. V gave up 4 bases and J gave up 0 bases, with 20 bases separating them. CDR1 and CDR2 from the germline V gene are SQVTM and ANQGSEA. The CDR3 reads CSVVFRVGTTSTDTQYF. CDR3 nucleotide sequence: TGCAGCGTTGTTTTCCGGGTAGGAACTACTAGCACAGATACGCAGTATTTT.

The chain combines TRBV7-2 with TRBJ2-1; TRBD2 aligns across 8 bases. V was clipped by 1 base and J by 5 bases; unmatched bases: 7. Germline V lookup: CDR1 SGHTA, CDR2 FQGNSA. The CDR3 spans 16 residues. The CDR3 loop is CASSLVGTRGNNEQFF. The CDR3 coding sequence is TGTGCCAGCAGCTTAGTTGGGACTAGGGGTAACAATGAGCAGTTCTTC.

This clone appeared once. The chain carries TRBV28 and TRBJ2-3, with TRBD2 matching over 11 bases. The CDR3 runs to 17 residues. Germline V gives CDR1 MDHEN, CDR2 SYDVKM. V lost 9 bases to trimming and J lost 0 bases; unmatched junction nucleotides: 11. Here the CDR3 DNA reads TGTGCCAGTACAGTGGTGAGACTAGCGGGAAGCACAGATACGCAGTATTTT. Amino acids: CASTVVRLAGSTDTQYF. The variable domain in full, with the rest retrieved from reference TRBV28 and TRBJ2-3, is DVKVTQSSRYLVKRTGEKVFLECVQDMDHENMFWYRQDPGLGLRLIYFSYDVKMKEKGDIPEGYSVSREKKERFSLILESASTNQTSMYLCASTVVRLAGSTDTQYFGPGTRLTVL.

The count of this clone is one. The chain joins TRBV28 to TRBJ2-7; TRBD2 aligns across 8 bases. Trimming at V came to 7 bases and at J to 5 bases, leaving 7 bases not matched to a gene. Germline-derived CDR1 and CDR2 are MDHEN and SYDVKM. The length of the CDR3 is 13 residues. As DNA, the CDR3 is TGTGCCAGCATCACAGCGGGAGCCAACGAGCAGTACTTC. This encodes CASITAGANEQYF. The variable domain in full, completed from reference TRBV28 and TRBJ2-7, reads DVKVTQSSRYLVKRTGEKVFLECVQDMDHENMFWYRQDPGLGLRLIYFSYDVKMKEKGDIPEGYSVSREKKERFSLILESASTNQTSMYLCASITAGANEQYFGPGTRLTVT.

The rearrangement links TRBV7-8 to TRBJ2-7, with D possibly being TRBD1 (5 bases). The CDR3 sequence is 15 residues long. The germline V gene encodes CDR1 SGHVS and CDR2 FQNEAQ. V lost 4 bases and J lost 5, with 18 bases in between. CDR3 sequence reads: CASSSLQGNWDEQYF. As DNA, the CDR3 is TGTGCCAGCAGCTCCCTGCAGGGAAACTGGGACGAGCAGTACTTC.

V usage is TRBV10-1 and J usage is TRBJ2-1, with 7 bases that match TRBD2. The germline CDR1 and CDR2 sequences are WNHNN and SYGVQD (reference sequence). J gave up 5 bases and V 5 bases, and 9 bases lay outside the gene matches. The CDR3 sequence is 15 residues long. This CDR3 is CASSRGGSPDNEQFF. The CDR3 region has the DNA TGCGCCAGCAGTCGGGGCGGGAGTCCAGACAATGAGCAGTTCTTC.

This chain links TRBV6-4 with TRBJ1-1; D uncertain. CDR1 is MRHNA and CDR2 is SNTAGT in the germline V gene. The CDR3 consists of 12 residues. The CDR3 DNA reads TGTGTTGGCCGGGAGACGAACACTGAAGCTTTCTTT. Translated, it gives CVGRETNTEAFF.

The chain uses TRBV6-6 and TRBJ2-7; 10 bases align to TRBD1. V shed 0 bases and J 0 bases; nucleotides not matched to a gene: 2. The CDR3 has 16 residues. Germline assignment: CDR1 MNHNY and CDR2 SVGAGI (reference sequence). Here the CDR3 reads CASSYSGDRGSYEQYF. CDR3 coding DNA: TGTGCCAGCAGTTACTCGGGGGACAGGGGCTCCTACGAGCAGTACTTC.

This clone appeared a few times. The V call is TRBV2, the J call TRBJ2-3, with D possibly matching TRBD1 (6 bases). V was cut by 4 bases and J by 0 bases, with 11 bases left in between. Germline CDR1 reads SNHLY; CDR2 reads FYNNEI. This CDR3 is built from 15 residues. CDR3 amino acids: CASSAGTHSTDTQYF. CDR3 DNA: TGTGCCAGCAGTGCCGGGACACACAGCACAGATACGCAGTATTTT.

The chain combines TRBV9 with TRBJ1-5; D gene ambiguous. The CDR3 contains 16 residues. Trimming took off 0 bases at V and 3 bases at J, with 13 bases between the two ends. Germline V CDR1 and CDR2: SGDLS, YYNGEE. For the CDR3, the DNA is TGTGCCAGCAGCGTAGTGTTGAGGTGTTACAATCAGCCCCAGCATTTT. Translated: CASSVVLRCYNQPQHF. Full variable domain (rest looked up from reference TRBV9 and TRBJ1-5): DSGVTQTPKHLITATGQRVTLRCSPRSGDLSVYWYQQSLDQGLQFLIQYYNGEERAKGNILERFSAQQFPDLHSELNLSSLELGDSALYFCASSVVLRCYNQPQHFGDGTRLSIL.

The chain couples TRBV6-5 to TRBJ1-3; possible D gene TRBD1, 5 bases. Trimming removed 11 bases at V and 0 bases at J, with 14 bases between. CDR3 size: 14 residues. Looked up from germline, CDR1 is MNHEY and CDR2 is SVGAGI. The CDR3 here is CAARDRSSGNTIYF. The CDR3 DNA reads TGTGCCGCCAGGGATCGAAGCTCTGGAAACACCATATATTTT.

The rearrangement links TRBV5-5 to TRBJ1-2; D call uncertain. The CDR3 spans 16 residues. From germline, CDR1 is SGHKS and CDR2 YYEKEE (reference sequence). V dropped 4 bases and J dropped 5 bases, with 21 bases sitting between them. The CDR3 sequence: CASSEGGRADLYGYTF. The CDR3 nucleotides read TGTGCCAGCAGCGAAGGAGGCCGCGCAGATCTTTATGGCTACACCTTC.

The rearrangement uses TRBV3-1 (or the pseudogene TRBV3-2) and TRBJ2-1, with TRBD2 identical over 9 bases. After removal of 2 bases from V and 4 bases from J, the junction contained 6 bases not matched to a gene. CDR3 length: 16 amino acids. Germline CDR1 LGHDT, CDR2 YNNKEL (reference sequence). CDR3 region: CASSQPGLAGYNEQFF. CDR3 sequence (DNA): TGTGCCAGCAGCCAACCAGGTCTAGCGGGATACAATGAGCAGTTCTTC.

The chain recombines TRBV7-9 with TRBJ1-1; no firm D call. With 1 base removed from V and 7 bases from J, the gap between germline ends came to 13 bases. Germline assignment: CDR1 SEHNR and CDR2 FQNEAQ (reference sequence). This CDR3 has 14 residues. CDR3 amino acids: CASSLEVLGSEAFF. The CDR3 DNA is TGTGCCAGCAGCTTAGAAGTGTTGGGCAGTGAAGCTTTCTTT.